The TCR beta chain described here comes from a study of cytomegalovirus exposure and HLA in healthy donors. Notes on the study in general: The classifier reportedly diagnosed cytomegalovirus status with high specificity and sensitivity. There were some public TCRs occurring in many donors, but most TCR sequences were rare. Under in vitro conditions, a few CMV-associated chains were confirmed as specific for CMV antigens.

With respect to this clone: Antigen specificity is unknown.

Measured with immunoSEQ multiplex PCR; TCRdb has only the in-frame clones, and not every one. The sample lists about 200,000 clones, around 86% occurring once. The donors were in the roughly 130-subject validation cohort, distinct from the approximately 700-subject first cohort. The origin of this receptor is a woman under 30 in good health and CMV-seronegative. The material sequenced was PBMCs.

Here the CDR3 reads CASSFTGAGANVLTF. The CDR3 coding sequence is TGTGCCAGCAGCTTCACAGGGGCTGGGGCCAACGTCCTGACTTTC. The J gene is TRBJ2-6, the V gene TRBV7-2; 7 bases are a match to TRBD1. Germline V gene lookup returns CDR1 SGHTA and CDR2 FQGNSA. The CDR3 loop spans 15 amino acids. The J segment lost 2 bases and the V segment lost 3 bases, leaving 1 base of the junction unmatched.